This TCR beta chain is from a study of T-cell reconstitution after alpha-beta-depleted transplantation in children. Points from the study as a whole: After one year, T-cell counts and TCRbeta diversity mostly came from new T cells.

Preparing the TCRbeta library involved the use of unique molecular identifiers. TCRdb called the PCR reads again in MiXCR, with one record for every CDR3 protein. The table lists 440,000 or so distinct CDR3 sequences, over 40% of them singletons. Trimming cost V 0 bases and J 3 bases, with 8 bases left between them. CDR3 length equals 15 residues. In germline, CDR1 is KGHDR, CDR2 SFDVKD. This clonotype has more than one count but fewer than ten. Its antigen is unknown. Here the sequenced sample was PBMCs, taken before TCRalphabeta/CD19-depleted stem cell transplant. This chain uses TRBV24-1 with TRBJ2-1; no firm D call. The receptor's source is a girl under 10 years old with aplastic anemia, due to receive a stem cell transplant. The CDR3 region is CATSDLGTDYNEQFF. CDR3 DNA: TGTGCCACCAGTGATTTGGGTACTGACTACAATGAGCAGTTCTTC.